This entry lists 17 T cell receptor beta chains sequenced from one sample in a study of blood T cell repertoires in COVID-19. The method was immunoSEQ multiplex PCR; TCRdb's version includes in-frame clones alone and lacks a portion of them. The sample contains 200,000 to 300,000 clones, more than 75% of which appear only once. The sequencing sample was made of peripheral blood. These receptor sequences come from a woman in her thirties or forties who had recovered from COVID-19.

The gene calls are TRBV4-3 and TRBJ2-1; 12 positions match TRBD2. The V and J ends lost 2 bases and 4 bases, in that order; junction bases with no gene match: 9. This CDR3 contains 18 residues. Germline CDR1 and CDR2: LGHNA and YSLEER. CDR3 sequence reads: CASSQLSSGGVLYNEQFF. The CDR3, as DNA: TGCGCCAGCAGCCAACTCTCTAGCGGGGGGGTTTTATACAATGAGCAGTTCTTC.

This chain's CDR3 is CASSQGEGTEAFF. The CDR3 DNA reads as TGTGCCAGCTCACAGGGGGAAGGGACTGAAGCTTTCTTT. The rearrangement links TRBV5-4 to TRBJ1-1, with 8 bases fitting TRBD1. The CDR3 is 13 amino acids. Germline V CDR1 and CDR2: SGHNT, YYREEE (reference sequence). The V and J ends lost 7 bases and 5 bases, in that order; junction bases with no gene match: 7.

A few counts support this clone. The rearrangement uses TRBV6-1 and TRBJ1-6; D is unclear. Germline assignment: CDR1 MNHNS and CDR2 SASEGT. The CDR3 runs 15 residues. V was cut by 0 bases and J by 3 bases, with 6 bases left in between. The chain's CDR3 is CASSEAELYNSPLHF. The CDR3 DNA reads TGTGCCAGCAGTGAAGCAGAGCTCTATAATTCACCCCTCCACTTT.

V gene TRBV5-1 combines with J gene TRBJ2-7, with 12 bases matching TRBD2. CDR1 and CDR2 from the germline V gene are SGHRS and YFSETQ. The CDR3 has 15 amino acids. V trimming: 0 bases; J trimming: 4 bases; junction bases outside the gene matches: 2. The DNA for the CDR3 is TGCGCCAGCAGCTTGGGACTAGCGGGGGAGTACGAGCAGTACTTC. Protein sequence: CASSLGLAGEYEQYF.

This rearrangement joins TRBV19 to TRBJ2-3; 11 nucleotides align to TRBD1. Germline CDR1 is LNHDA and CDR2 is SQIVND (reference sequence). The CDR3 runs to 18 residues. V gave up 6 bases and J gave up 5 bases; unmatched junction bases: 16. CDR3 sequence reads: CASSDYLRPGQGGDTQYF. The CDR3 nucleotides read TGTGCCAGTAGCGACTACTTACGGCCGGGACAGGGGGGAGATACGCAGTATTTT. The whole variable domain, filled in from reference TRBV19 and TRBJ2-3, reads DGGITQSPKYLFRKEGQNVTLSCEQNLNHDAMYWYRQDPGQGLRLIYYSQIVNDFQKGDIAEGYSVSREKKESFPLTVTSAQKNPTAFYLCASSDYLRPGQGGDTQYFGPGTRLTVL.

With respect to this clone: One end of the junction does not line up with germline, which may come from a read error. The chain's CDR3 is CASSQRPQLAGSNNIQYF. The CDR3 bases are TGCGCCAGCAGCCAAAGGCCCCAACTAGCGGGGTCCAATAACATTCAGTACTTC. The chain carries TRBV4-3 and TRBJ2-4; TRBD2 matches 10 bases. The CDR3 spans 18 residues. The germline gives CDR1 LGHNA, CDR2 YSLEER.

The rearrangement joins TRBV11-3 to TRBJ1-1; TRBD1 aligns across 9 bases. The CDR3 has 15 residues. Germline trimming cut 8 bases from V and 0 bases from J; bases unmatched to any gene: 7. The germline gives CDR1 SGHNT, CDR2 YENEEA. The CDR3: CASFTRDRVNTEAFF. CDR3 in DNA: TGTGCCAGCTTCACTAGGGACAGGGTGAACACTGAAGCTTTCTTT. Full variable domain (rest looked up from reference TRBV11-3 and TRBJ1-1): EAGVVQSPRYKIIEKKQPVAFWCNPISGHNTLYWYLQNLGQGPELLIRYENEEAVDDSQLPKDRFSAERLKGVDSTLKIQPAELGDSAVYLCASFTRDRVNTEAFFGQGTRLTVV.

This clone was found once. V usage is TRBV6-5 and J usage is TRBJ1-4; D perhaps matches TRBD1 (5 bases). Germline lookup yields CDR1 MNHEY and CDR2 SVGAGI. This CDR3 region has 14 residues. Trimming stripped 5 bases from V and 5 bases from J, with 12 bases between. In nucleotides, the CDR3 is TGTGCCAGCAGTCGGGACGGGGGGAATGAAAAACTGTTTTTT. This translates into CASSRDGGNEKLFF.

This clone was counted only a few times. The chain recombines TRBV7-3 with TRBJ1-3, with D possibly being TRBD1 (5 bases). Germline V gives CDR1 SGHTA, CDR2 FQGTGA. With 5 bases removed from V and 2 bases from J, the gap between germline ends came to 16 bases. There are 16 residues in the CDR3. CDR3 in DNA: TGTGCCAGCAGCCCCGCAGCGGGGGGTCCTGGAAACACCATATATTTT. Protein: CASSPAAGGPGNTIYF.

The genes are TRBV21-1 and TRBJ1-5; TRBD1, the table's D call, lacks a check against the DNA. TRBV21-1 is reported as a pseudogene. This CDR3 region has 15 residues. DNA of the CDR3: TGTGCCAGCAGCATTTCGAGGACAGGGCATCAGCCCCAGCATTTT. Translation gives CASSISRTGHQPQHF.

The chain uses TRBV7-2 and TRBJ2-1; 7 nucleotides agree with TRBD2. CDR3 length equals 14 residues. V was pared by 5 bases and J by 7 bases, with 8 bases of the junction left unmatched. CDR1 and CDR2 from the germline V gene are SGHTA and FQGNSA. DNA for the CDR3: TGTGCCAGCAGCCCCCGGGCGGGGGAAAATGAGCAGTTCTTC. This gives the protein CASSPRAGENEQFF.

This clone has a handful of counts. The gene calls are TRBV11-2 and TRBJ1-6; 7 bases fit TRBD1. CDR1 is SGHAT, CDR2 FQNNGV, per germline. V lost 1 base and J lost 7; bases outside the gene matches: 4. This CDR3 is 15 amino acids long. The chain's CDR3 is CASSLVQGKNSPLHF. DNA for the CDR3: TGTGCCAGCAGCTTAGTACAGGGGAAGAATTCACCCCTCCACTTT.

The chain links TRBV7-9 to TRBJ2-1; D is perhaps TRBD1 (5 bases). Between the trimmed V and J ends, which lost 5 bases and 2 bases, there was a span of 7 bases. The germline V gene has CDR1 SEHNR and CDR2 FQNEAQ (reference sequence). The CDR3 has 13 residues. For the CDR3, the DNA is TGTGCCAGCAGCGTGACAGCCTACAATGAGCAGTTCTTC. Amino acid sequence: CASSVTAYNEQFF.

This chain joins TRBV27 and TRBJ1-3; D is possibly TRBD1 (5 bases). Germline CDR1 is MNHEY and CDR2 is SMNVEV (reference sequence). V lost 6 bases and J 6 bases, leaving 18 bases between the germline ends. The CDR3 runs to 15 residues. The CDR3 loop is CASSPRAGPQNTIYF. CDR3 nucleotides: TGTGCCAGCAGCCCCCGAGCAGGGCCCCAAAACACCATATATTTT.

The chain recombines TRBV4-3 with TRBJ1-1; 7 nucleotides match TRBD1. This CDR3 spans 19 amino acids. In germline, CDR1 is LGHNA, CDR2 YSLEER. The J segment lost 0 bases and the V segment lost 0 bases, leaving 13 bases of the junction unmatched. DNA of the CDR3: TGCGCCAGCAGCCAAGAGGCAGGGGGAGAACACGGAATGAACACTGAAGCTTTCTTT. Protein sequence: CASSQEAGGEHGMNTEAFF.

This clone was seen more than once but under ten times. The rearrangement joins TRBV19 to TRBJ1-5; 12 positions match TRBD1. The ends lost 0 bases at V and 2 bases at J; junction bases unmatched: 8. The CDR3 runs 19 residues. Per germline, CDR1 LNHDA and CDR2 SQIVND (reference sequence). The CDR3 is CASSIEGQGAIGGNQPQHF. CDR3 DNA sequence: TGTGCCAGTAGTATAGAGGGACAGGGGGCTATTGGTGGCAATCAGCCCCAGCATTTT.

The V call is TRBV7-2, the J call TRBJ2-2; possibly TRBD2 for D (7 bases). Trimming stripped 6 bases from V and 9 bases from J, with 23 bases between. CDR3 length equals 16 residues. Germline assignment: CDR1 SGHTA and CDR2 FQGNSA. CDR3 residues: CASRPVWGGGARELFF. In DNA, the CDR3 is TGTGCCAGCAGACCCGTCTGGGGCGGGGGCGCCCGGGAGCTGTTTTTT.